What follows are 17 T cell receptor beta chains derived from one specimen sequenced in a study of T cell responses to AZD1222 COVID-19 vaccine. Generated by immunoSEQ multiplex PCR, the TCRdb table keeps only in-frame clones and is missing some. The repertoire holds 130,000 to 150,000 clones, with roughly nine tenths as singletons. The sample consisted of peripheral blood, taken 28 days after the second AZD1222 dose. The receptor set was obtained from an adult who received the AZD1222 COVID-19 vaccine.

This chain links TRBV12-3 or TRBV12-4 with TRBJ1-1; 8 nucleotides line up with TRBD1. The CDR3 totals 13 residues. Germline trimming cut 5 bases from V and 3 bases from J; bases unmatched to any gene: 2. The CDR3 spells CASSKQGDTEAFF. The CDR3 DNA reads TGTGCCAGCAGTAAACAGGGGGACACTGAAGCTTTCTTT.

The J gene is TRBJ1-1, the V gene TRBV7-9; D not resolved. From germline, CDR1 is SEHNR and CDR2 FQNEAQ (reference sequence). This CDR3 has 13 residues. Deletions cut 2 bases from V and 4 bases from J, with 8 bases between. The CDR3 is CASSLSRGTEAFF. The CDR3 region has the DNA TGTGCCAGCAGCTTAAGCAGAGGCACTGAAGCTTTCTTT.

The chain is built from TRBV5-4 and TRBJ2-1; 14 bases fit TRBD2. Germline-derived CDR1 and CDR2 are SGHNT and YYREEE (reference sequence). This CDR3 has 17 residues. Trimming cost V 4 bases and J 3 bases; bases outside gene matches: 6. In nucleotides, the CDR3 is TGTGCCAGCAGCCCAGGGACTAGCGGGGGTAGCTACAATGAGCAGTTCTTC. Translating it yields CASSPGTSGGSYNEQFF. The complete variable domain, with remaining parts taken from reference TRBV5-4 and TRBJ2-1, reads ETGVTQSPTHLIKTRGQQVTLRCSSQSGHNTVSWYQQALGQGPQFIFQYYREEENGRGNFPPRFSGLQFPNYSSELNVNALELDDSALYLCASSPGTSGGSYNEQFFGPGTRLTVL.

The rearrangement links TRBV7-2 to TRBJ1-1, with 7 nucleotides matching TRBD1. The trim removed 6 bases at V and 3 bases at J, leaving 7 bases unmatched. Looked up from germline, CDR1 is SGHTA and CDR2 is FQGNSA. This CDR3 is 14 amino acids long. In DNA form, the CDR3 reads TGTGCCAGCAGGACAGGGCTAGGCGACACTGAAGCTTTCTTT. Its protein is CASRTGLGDTEAFF.

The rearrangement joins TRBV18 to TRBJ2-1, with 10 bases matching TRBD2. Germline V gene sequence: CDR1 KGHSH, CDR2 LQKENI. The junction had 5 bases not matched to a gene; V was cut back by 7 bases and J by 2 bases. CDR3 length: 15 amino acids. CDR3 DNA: TGTGCCAGCTGTACCGGGACTAGCGCCTACAATGAGCAGTTCTTC. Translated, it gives CASCTGTSAYNEQFF.

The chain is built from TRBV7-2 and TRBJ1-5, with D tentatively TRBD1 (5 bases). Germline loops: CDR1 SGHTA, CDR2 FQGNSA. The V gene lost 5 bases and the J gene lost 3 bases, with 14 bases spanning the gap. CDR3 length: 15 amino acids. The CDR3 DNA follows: TGTGCCAGCAGCCAGAACCAGGGTTACAATCAGCCCCAGCATTTT. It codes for CASSQNQGYNQPQHF.

In DNA form, the CDR3 reads TGTGCCAGTAGTATAGCCACAAGGGACAGGCTTCGACATGGCTACACCTTC. Translating it yields CASSIATRDRLRHGYTF. V gene TRBV19 combines with J gene TRBJ1-2; 8 nucleotides match TRBD1. V shed 1 base, J shed 6 bases, and the junction held 13 bases outside the gene matches. The CDR3 length is 17 residues. CDR1 is LNHDA and CDR2 is SQIVND in the germline V gene (reference sequence).

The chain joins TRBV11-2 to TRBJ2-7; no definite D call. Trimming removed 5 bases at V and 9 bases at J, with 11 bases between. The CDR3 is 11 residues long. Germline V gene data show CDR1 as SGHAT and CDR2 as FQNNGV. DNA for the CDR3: TGTGCCAGCAGCCCATCTACGCGGCAGTACTTC. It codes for CASSPSTRQYF.

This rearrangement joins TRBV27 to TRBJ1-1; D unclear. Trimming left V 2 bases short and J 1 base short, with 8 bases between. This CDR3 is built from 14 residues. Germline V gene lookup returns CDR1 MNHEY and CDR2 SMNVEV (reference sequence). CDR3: CASSLGRQNTEAFF. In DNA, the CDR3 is TGTGCCAGCAGTTTAGGGCGGCAGAACACTGAAGCTTTCTTT.

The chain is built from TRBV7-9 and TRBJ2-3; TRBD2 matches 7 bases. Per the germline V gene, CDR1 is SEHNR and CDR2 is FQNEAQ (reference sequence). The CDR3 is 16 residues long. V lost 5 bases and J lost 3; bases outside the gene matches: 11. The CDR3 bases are TGTGCCAGCAGCCCTGGGCGGGAGTATGTTACAGATACGCAGTATTTT. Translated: CASSPGREYVTDTQYF.

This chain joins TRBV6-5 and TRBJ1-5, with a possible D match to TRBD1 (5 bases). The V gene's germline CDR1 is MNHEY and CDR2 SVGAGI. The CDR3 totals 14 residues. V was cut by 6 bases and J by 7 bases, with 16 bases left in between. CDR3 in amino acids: CASRGRDPWQPQHF. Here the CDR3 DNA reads TGTGCCAGCAGGGGGAGGGACCCGTGGCAGCCCCAGCATTTT.

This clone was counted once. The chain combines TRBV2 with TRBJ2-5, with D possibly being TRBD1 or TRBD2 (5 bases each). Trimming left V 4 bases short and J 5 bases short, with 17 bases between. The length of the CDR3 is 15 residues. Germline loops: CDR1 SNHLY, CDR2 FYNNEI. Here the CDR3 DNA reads TGTGCCAGCAGTGTCCAGCGAAAGAGGGACGAGACCCAGTACTTC. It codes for CASSVQRKRDETQYF. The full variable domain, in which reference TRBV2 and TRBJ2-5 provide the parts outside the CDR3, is EPEVTQTPSHQVTQMGQEVILRCVPISNHLYFYWYRQILGQKVEFLVSFYNNEISEKSEIFDDQFSVERPDGSNFTLKIRSTKLEDSAMYFCASSVQRKRDETQYFGPGTRLLVL.

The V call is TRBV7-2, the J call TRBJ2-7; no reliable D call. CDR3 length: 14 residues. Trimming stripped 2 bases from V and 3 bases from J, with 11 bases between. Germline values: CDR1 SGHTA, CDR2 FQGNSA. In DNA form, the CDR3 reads TGTGCCAGCAGCTTATTTGATTCGCACTACGAGCAGTACTTC. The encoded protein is CASSLFDSHYEQYF.

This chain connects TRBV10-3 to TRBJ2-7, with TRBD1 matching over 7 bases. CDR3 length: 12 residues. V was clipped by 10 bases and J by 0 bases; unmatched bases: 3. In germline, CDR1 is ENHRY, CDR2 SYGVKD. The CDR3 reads CANGDSSYEQYF. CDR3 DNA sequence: TGTGCCAACGGGGACAGCTCCTACGAGCAGTACTTC.

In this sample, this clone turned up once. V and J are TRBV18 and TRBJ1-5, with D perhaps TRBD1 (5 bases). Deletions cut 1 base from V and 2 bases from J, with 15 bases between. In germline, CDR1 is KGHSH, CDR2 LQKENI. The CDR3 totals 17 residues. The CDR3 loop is CASSPLAGTDGNQPQHF. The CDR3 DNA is TGTGCCAGCTCACCACTAGCAGGGACGGATGGCAATCAGCCCCAGCATTTT.

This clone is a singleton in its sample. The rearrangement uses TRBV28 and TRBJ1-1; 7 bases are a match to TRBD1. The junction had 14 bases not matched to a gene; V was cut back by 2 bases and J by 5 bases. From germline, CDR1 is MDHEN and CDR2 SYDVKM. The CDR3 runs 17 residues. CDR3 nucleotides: TGTGCCAGCAGTTTAAACCCCTGGGGACAGCGGAGTACTGAAGCTTTCTTT. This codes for CASSLNPWGQRSTEAFF. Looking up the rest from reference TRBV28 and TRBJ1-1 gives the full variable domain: DVKVTQSSRYLVKRTGEKVFLECVQDMDHENMFWYRQDPGLGLRLIYFSYDVKMKEKGDIPEGYSVSREKKERFSLILESASTNQTSMYLCASSLNPWGQRSTEAFFGQGTRLTVV.

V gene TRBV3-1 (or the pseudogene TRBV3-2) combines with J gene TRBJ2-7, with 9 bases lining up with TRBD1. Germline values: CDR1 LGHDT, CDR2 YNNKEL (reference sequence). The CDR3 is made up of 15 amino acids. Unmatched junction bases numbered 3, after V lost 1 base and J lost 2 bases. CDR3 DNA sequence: TGTGCCAGCAGCCAAGGGACAGGGGAAACCTACGAGCAGTACTTC. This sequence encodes CASSQGTGETYEQYF.